This T cell receptor (beta chain) emerged from a study of T cell responses to AZD1222 COVID-19 vaccine. Looking at the study overall: Second doses that came at about 4 or about 12 weeks were put together.

Germline V gene lookup returns CDR1 MGHDK and CDR2 SYGVNS. This CDR3 contains 17 residues. V gave up 1 base and J gave up 3 bases, with 15 bases separating them. Whole-study results and caveats: The study sampled repertoires only after the peak T cell response.

Sequencing used immunoSEQ multiplex PCR; TCRdb keeps in-frame clones, though not all of them. The data show about 130,000 clones, around nine tenths seen once. Comments on this clone: The antigen remains undetermined.

The sample in question was peripheral blood, obtained on day 0 of AZD1222 vaccination. The V gene is TRBV25-1, the J gene TRBJ2-2; D is uncertain. The receptor comes from an adult in good health. CDR3 DNA: TGTGCCAGCAGTGAATGGACCAAAAGGACGGACACCGGGGAGCTGTTTTTT. Amino acids: CASSEWTKRTDTGELFF.